This T cell receptor (beta chain) was observed in a study of blood T cell repertoires in COVID-19. Study at large: The origin of the acute and convalescent COVID-19 samples was the United States, Italy and Spain. T cells, B-cell-depleted T cells, or PBMCs provided the cDNA or gDNA that served as material.

The repertoire was sequenced with immunoSEQ multiplex PCR; TCRdb's copy has only in-frame clones and lacks some. The table records around 270,000 clones, 80% to 90% of them present only once. Two consecutive negative NP/OP PCR tests, clearance, or resolved symptoms defined Cohort 3 recovery. Deletions cut 6 bases from V and 5 bases from J, with 16 bases between. Per germline, CDR1 MDHEN and CDR2 SYDVKM. This CDR3 is built from 14 residues. This clone was counted a single time. The receptor was isolated from a woman in her thirties who had recovered from COVID-19. The chain couples TRBV28 to TRBJ1-2, with D perhaps matching TRBD1 (5 bases). Sequenced input: PBMCs or T cells enriched from blood (not recorded which). The CDR3 DNA sequence: TGTGCCAGCAGGGGGCCGGGAGGAAGGTATGGCTACACCTTC. Protein: CASRGPGGRYGYTF.